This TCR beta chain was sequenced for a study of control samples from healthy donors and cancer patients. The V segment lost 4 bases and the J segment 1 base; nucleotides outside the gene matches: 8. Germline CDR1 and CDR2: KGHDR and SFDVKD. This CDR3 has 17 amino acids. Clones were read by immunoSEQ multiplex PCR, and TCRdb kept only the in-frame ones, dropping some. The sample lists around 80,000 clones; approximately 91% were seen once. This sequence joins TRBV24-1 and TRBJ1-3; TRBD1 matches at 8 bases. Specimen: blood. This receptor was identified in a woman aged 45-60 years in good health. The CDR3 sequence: CATSDAGGAGSGNTIYF. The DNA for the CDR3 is TGTGCCACCAGTGACGCAGGGGGCGCGGGATCTGGAAACACCATATATTTT.